The following is a T cell receptor (beta chain) sequence with its context. A few counts support this clonotype. The target of this receptor is not known. There are no base qualities to consult, and no much larger clone falls within one base. TCR beta repertoires were profiled from peripheral blood of about a dozen young patients with multiple sclerosis to demonstrate the VDJtools post-analysis software. The patients with multiple sclerosis were children and adolescents between about 6 and 17 years of age. Trimming removed 0 bases from V and 1 base from J, leaving 14 bases between the germline ends. Counted from cysteine to phenylalanine, this CDR3 has 16 amino acids. Only the CDR3 DNA is retained, 48 bases long and in frame from the first base. From the germline V gene, CDR1 is SGHRS and CDR2 is YFSETQ. The data stem from a study of post-analysis software for immune sequencing data (dated by TCRdb to between 2014 and 2017). For the wider study: The recorded disease courses included relapsing-remitting, secondary progressive and progressive-relapsing multiple sclerosis, and some patients had no subtype annotation. The patient repertoires were set against under 13 previously published healthy control repertoires from donors whose ages ranged from about 6 to 25 years. A subset of samples was prepared in parallel using single-end sample barcoding, then pooled and co-amplified after Illumina adapter ligation. The full study reports these points: Patients showed significantly higher frequencies than controls for five TRBV segments, among them TRBV5-6, TRBV5-1 and TRBV20-1. The multiple sclerosis patient group was slightly younger than the control group. Significantly lower normalized Chao1 diversity was found in multiple sclerosis patients than in controls, suggesting substantial peripheral T-cell clonal expansion. Direct clustering with F measure showed strong co-clustering of samples prepared in the same batch, prompting a batch-effect correction.

Receptor amplification or capture employed PCR. Sequencing used an Illumina HiSeq 2500. To reduce PCR and sequencing biases, unique molecular identifiers were incorporated into the TCR beta cDNA libraries. Approximately 500,000 cDNA molecules were obtained for every 1 to 10 million input T cells, so each molecule roughly corresponded to one T cell. The same protocol used for the earlier healthy control dataset was applied to prepare and sequence the patient libraries. Samples belonging to the same batch were prepared together, multiplexed and sequenced on a shared HiSeq lane. Per the source publication's procedure: MIGEC was used to process the raw barcoded reads, and molecular identifier groups with only a single read were discarded before consensus assembly and CDR3 extraction. VDJtools was used for post-analysis of the clonotype tables, and diversity was normalized by down-sampling every dataset to the size of the smallest sample. Repertoire overlap clustering matched CDR3 amino acid but not nucleotide sequences to correct batch-related cross-sample contamination. The public reads were reanalyzed by TCRdb: fastp trimming at Q25, MiXCR alignment, in-frame beta chains only. Rows with one shared CDR3 protein collapse into an entry with the most common genes and DNA. The authors' filters were not applied to this entry. The sample table holds about 820,000 distinct CDR3 sequences, of which about 53% were seen once. The ten largest clones represent approximately 4.2% of the sample.

This receptor was identified in a girl between 5 and 17 years old with multiple sclerosis. The sample taken for sequencing was blood. The rearrangement joined TRBV5-1 to TRBJ2-7; tentative D gene TRBD1, with 5 bases matching. The bases read TGCGCCAGCAGCTTGGGGGCAGGGATAACTTCCTACGAGCAGTACTTC. Translated, it reads CASSLGAGITSYEQYF.